This T cell receptor beta chain was identified in a study of blood T cell repertoires in COVID-19. Whole-study context: Whether acute or convalescent, the COVID-19 samples came from the United States, Italy and Spain. T cells, B-cell-depleted T cells, or PBMCs supplied cDNA or gDNA.

J was trimmed by 3 bases and V by 3 bases; bases with no gene match: 5. In germline, CDR1 is KGHDR, CDR2 SFDVKD. This CDR3 region has 15 residues. Produced via immunoSEQ multiplex PCR; TCRdb's table is partial and in-frame only. The sample contains approximately 270,000 clones, around 85% of which appear only once. Cohorts were determined from participant-reported clinical history. The sequenced sample consisted of PBMCs or T cells enriched from blood (not recorded which). The sequence derives from a woman aged 45-65 years who had recovered from COVID-19. The chain links TRBV24-1 to TRBJ1-2, with 8 bases that match TRBD1. Written as DNA, the CDR3 is TGTGCCACCAGTGATACAGGGGGTGGGGACTATGGCTACACCTTC. It translates to CATSDTGGGDYGYTF.